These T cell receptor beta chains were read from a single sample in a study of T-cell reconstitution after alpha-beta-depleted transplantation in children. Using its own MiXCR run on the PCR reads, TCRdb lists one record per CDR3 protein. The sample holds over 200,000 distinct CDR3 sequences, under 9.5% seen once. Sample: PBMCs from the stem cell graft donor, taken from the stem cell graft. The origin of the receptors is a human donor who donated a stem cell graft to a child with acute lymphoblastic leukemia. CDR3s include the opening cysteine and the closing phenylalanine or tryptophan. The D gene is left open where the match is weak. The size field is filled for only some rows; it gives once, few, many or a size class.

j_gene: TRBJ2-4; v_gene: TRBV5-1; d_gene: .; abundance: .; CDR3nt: TGCGCCAGCAGGTTGGAGGCAGGGGACGCCAAAAACATTCAGTACTTC; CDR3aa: CASRLEAGDAKNIQYF
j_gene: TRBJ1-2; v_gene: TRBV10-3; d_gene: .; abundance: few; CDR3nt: TGTGCCATCAGTGTCCTGCCAGATAATGGCTACACCTTC; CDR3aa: CAISVLPDNGYTF
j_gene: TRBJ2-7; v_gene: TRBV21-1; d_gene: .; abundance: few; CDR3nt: TGTGCCAGCAGCAAGGAAGAAAGAGGGACAGGGGCTTACGAGCAGTACTTC; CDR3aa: CASSKEERGTGAYEQYF
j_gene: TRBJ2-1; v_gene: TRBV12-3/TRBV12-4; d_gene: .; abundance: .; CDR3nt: TGTGCCAGCAGTTTTCAACAGGGTGACAATGAGCAGTTCTTC; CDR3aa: CASSFQQGDNEQFF
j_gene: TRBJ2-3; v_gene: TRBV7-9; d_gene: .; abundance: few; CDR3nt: TGTGCCAGCAGCTTAGTAAGTGGGACCGGGGCCGATACGCAGTATTTT; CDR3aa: CASSLVSGTGADTQYF
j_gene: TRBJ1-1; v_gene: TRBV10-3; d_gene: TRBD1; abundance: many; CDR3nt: TGTGCCATCAGCCAAGGCCTGGGACAGCAGATGAACACTGAAGCTTTCTTT; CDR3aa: CAISQGLGQQMNTEAFF
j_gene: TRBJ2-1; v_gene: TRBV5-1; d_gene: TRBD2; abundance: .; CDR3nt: TGCGCCAGCAGCTTGCCAGCGGGGGGTTTCGATGAGCAGTTCTTC; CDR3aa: CASSLPAGGFDEQFF
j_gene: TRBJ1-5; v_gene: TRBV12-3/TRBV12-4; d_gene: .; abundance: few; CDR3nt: TGTGCCAGCAGTCTTCAGGGTATGGGGCCCCAGCATTTT; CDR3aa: CASSLQGMGPQHF
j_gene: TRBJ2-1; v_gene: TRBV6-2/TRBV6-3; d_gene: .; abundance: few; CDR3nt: TGTGCCAGCAGCAATGGGGGAGGAGAGCAGTTCTTC; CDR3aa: CASSNGGGEQFF
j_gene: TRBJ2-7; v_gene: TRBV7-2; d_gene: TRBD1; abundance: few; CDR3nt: TGTGCCAGCAGCTTTTCCAGGGGGCACTACGAGCAGTACTTC; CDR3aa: CASSFSRGHYEQYF
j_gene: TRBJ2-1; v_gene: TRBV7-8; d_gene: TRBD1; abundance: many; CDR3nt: TGTGCCAGCAGCCCCCACCGGGACAGGGGTTTGACGCAGTTCTTC; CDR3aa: CASSPHRDRGLTQFF
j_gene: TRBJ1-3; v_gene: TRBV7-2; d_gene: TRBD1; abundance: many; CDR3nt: TGTGCCAGCAGCTTAGCGAGTGGACAGGGCAACACCATATATTTT; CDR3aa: CASSLASGQGNTIYF
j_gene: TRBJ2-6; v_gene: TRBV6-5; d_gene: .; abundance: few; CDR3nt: TGTGCCAGCAGTTACGCTAGCTCTGGGGCCAACGTCCTGACTTTC; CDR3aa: CASSYASSGANVLTF
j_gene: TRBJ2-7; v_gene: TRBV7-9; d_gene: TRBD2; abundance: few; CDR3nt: TGTGCCAGCAGCTCCCTGGGGGGGGTGGCTTACGAGCAGTACTTC; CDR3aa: CASSSLGGVAYEQYF
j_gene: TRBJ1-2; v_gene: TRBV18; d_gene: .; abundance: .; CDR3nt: TGTGCCAGCTCACCCACGGCGGAGAGCTATGGCTACACCTTC; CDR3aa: CASSPTAESYGYTF
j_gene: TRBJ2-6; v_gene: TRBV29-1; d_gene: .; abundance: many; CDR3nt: TGCAGCGTTGGGGGCCGTCTGAGTCCTAGTGTCCTGACTTTC; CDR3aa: CSVGGRLSPSVLTF
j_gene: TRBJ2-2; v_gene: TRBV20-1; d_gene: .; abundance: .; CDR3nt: TGCAGTGCTAGGGCTCAGGGATCCGCGAACACCGGGGAGCTGTTTTTT; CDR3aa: CSARAQGSANTGELFF
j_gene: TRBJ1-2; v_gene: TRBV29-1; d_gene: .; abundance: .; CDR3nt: TGCAGCGTTGACCTCCAGGGGCCGCGGGTAGGCTACACCTTC; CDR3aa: CSVDLQGPRVGYTF
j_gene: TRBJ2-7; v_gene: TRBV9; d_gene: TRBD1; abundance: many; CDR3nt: TGTGCCAGCAGCGTCGGACAGGGGGCCTACGAGCAGTACTTC; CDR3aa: CASSVGQGAYEQYF
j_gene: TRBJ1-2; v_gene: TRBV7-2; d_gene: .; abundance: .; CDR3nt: TGTGCCAGCAATCCGGGGGCTGACTATGGCTACACCTTC; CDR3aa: CASNPGADYGYTF
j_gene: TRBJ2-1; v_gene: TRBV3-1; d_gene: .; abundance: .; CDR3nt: TGTGCCAGCAGCCAACCGGGGCAGGGGTACAATGAGCAGTTCTTC; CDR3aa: CASSQPGQGYNEQFF
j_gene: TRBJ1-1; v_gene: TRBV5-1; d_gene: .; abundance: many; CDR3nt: TGCGCCAGCAGCTTGGAATCAGTAAGGGACGGAGCTTTCTTT; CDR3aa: CASSLESVRDGAFF